One and the same sample provided the 18 T cell receptor beta chains below, sequenced in a study of T cells after yellow fever vaccination (dated by TCRdb to about 2019). Library method: 5' RACE. The reads were generated on an Illumina HiSeq 2500. TCRdb's own reprocessing of the public reads used fastp at Q25 and MiXCR and kept productive beta chains. When rows share a CDR3 protein, they turn into one entry using the most common DNA and genes. This sample is represented by approximately 300,000 distinct CDR3 sequences; 6.8% of them were singletons. Of the sample, over 15% is held by the ten largest clones. This sample's treatment or condition label indicates: live attenuated yellow fever vaccine strain. This sample comprised PBMCs, obtained about 41 days after the first yellow fever vaccination. These receptor sequences come from a man aged 18 to 29 who received the YFV17D yellow fever vaccine.

This clonotype was recorded many times. The rearrangement joins TRBV27 to TRBJ2-5; a possible D gene is TRBD2 (5 bases). The CDR3 totals 11 residues. Germline CDR1 reads MNHEY; CDR2 reads SMNVEV (reference sequence). V lost 8 bases to trimming and J lost 5 bases, with 9 bases between them. CDR3 residues: CASGRRETQYF. The CDR3 coding sequence is TGTGCCAGCGGAAGGAGGGAGACCCAGTACTTC.

Many counts were recorded for this clonotype. The chain combines TRBV7-3 with TRBJ2-1; TRBD2 matches 16 bases. The germline gives CDR1 SGHTA, CDR2 FQGTGA. The CDR3 sequence is 15 residues long. With V trimmed by 5 bases and J by 9 bases, 4 bases remained unmatched. The DNA of the CDR3 is TGTGCCAGCAGCCGCGGGACTAGCGGGGGGGGTGAGCAGTTCTTC. Amino acids: CASSRGTSGGGEQFF. The variable domain in full, completed from reference TRBV7-3 and TRBJ2-1, reads GAGVSQTPSNKVTEKGKYVELRCDPISGHTALYWYRQSLGQGPEFLIYFQGTGAADDSGLPNDRFFAVRPEGSVSTLKIQRTERGDSAVYLCASSRGTSGGGEQFFGPGTRLTVL.

Only a few counts were recorded for this clonotype. The rearrangement links TRBV6-5 to TRBJ2-7, with D possibly TRBD1 on 6 matching bases. The CDR3 totals 14 residues. From germline, CDR1 is MNHEY and CDR2 SVGAGI. Trimming removed 4 bases from V and 7 bases from J, with 17 bases in between. The CDR3 DNA is TGTGCCAGCAGTTCCCACGAACAGGGTTGGGAGCAGTACTTC. It translates to CASSSHEQGWEQYF.

The rearrangement uses TRBV7-2 and TRBJ2-3, with a weak D call TRBD2 (6 bases). Germline-derived CDR1 and CDR2 are SGHTA and FQGNSA. The V gene lost 0 bases and the J gene lost 5 bases, with 15 bases spanning the gap. CDR3 length: 16 amino acids. The CDR3 spells CASSLAVGAGGDTQYF. The CDR3 bases are TGTGCCAGCAGCTTAGCCGTTGGGGCCGGGGGAGATACGCAGTATTTT.

This clonotype was detected a few times. The genes are TRBV7-2 and TRBJ1-2; the D gene is possibly TRBD1 (5 bases). The V end lost 1 base, the J end lost 5 bases, and 14 bases lay between the germline ends. This CDR3 spans 15 amino acids. Per the germline V gene, CDR1 is SGHTA and CDR2 is FQGNSA. The CDR3 loop reads CASSLGGQGVYGYTF. The CDR3 DNA reads as TGTGCCAGCAGCTTAGGGGGTCAGGGCGTTTATGGCTACACCTTC.

This clonotype has at least ten counts. The chain is built from TRBV6-6 and TRBJ1-2, with TRBD1 matching 9 bases. Germline values: CDR1 MNHNY, CDR2 SVGAGI (reference sequence). CDR3 length equals 13 residues. With 6 bases clipped from V and 6 bases from J, the junction kept 5 bases outside the gene matches. The CDR3 DNA reads TGTGCCAGCAGCGGGGACAGGGCCCATGGCTACACCTTC. Translating gives CASSGDRAHGYTF.

The chain couples TRBV4-3 to TRBJ2-7, with TRBD1 identical over 9 bases. CDR1 and CDR2 (germline): LGHNA, YSLEER. V was clipped by 0 bases and J by 3 bases; unmatched bases: 9. This CDR3 comprises 17 residues. In DNA form, the CDR3 reads TGCGCCAGCAGCCAAGATAAGGCTGGGACAGGGAGCTACGAGCAGTACTTC. Its protein is CASSQDKAGTGSYEQYF.

In regard to this clonotype: The junction shows a germline mismatch at one end, possibly a read error. V gene TRBV11-2 combines with J gene TRBJ2-6, with 7 bases fitting TRBD1. The CDR3 is 16 amino acids. Germline-derived CDR1 and CDR2 are SGHAT and FQNNGV. The DNA for the CDR3 is TGTGCCATCAGCTCACTCAGGGGGACTGGGGCCAACGTCCTGACTTTC. This sequence encodes CAISSLRGTGANVLTF.

This clonotype was seen more than once but under ten times. This rearrangement joins TRBV5-1 to TRBJ2-3; 9 bases line up with TRBD1. The junction had 4 bases not matched to a gene; V was cut back by 0 bases and J by 2 bases. The CDR3 length is 16 residues. Germline values: CDR1 SGHRS, CDR2 YFSETQ. The CDR3 loop reads CASSLGTGADTDTQYF. DNA of the CDR3: TGCGCCAGCAGCTTGGGGACAGGGGCCGACACAGATACGCAGTATTTT.

This clonotype was counted at least ten times. This chain joins TRBV7-2 and TRBJ2-5; 11 bases align to TRBD2. CDR3 length equals 16 residues. After removal of 4 bases from V and 5 bases from J, the junction contained 9 bases not matched to a gene. Looked up from germline, CDR1 is SGHTA and CDR2 is FQGNSA. This CDR3 reads CASSYLAGGRGETQYF. CDR3 nucleotide sequence: TGTGCCAGCAGCTACCTAGCGGGGGGCCGAGGGGAGACCCAGTACTTC.

The gene calls are TRBV10-3 and TRBJ2-1; TRBD2 matches at 15 bases. Germline-derived CDR1 and CDR2 are ENHRY and SYGVKD. The CDR3 spans 18 residues. The V and J ends lost 2 bases and 0 bases, in that order; junction bases with no gene match: 2. CDR3 in amino acids: CAISEGTSGRSSYNEQFF. CDR3 nucleotide sequence: TGTGCCATCAGTGAGGGGACTAGCGGGAGGAGCTCCTACAATGAGCAGTTCTTC.

This clonotype was counted a few times. CDR3 nucleotides: TGCAGCGTTGAACTTACAGATACGCAGTATTTT. Amino acid sequence: CSVELTDTQYF. This sequence joins TRBV29-1 and TRBJ2-3; D is undetermined. The germline V gene has CDR1 SQVTM and CDR2 ANQGSEA. The V and J ends lost 2 bases and 3 bases respectively, with 3 bases between them. This CDR3 is built from 11 residues.

The chain carries TRBV6-2 or TRBV6-3 and TRBJ2-5, with TRBD1 matching over 7 bases. This CDR3 has 12 amino acids. Germline CDR1 and CDR2: MNHEY and SVGEGT. The trim removed 8 bases at V and 7 bases at J, leaving 7 bases unmatched. The DNA for the CDR3 is TGTGCCAGCCACAGGGGCCATGGGACCCAGTACTTC. Protein product: CASHRGHGTQYF.

At least ten counts were recorded for this clonotype. The chain carries TRBV3-1 and TRBJ2-5, with 7 bases matching TRBD2. Losses at the gene ends were 2 bases for V and 1 base for J; bases not matched to a gene: 4. The CDR3 is 15 amino acids. Germline loops: CDR1 LGHDT, CDR2 YNNKEL (reference sequence). The CDR3 sequence is CASSQNSGPQETQYF. The CDR3 nucleotides read TGTGCCAGCAGCCAAAATAGCGGGCCCCAAGAGACCCAGTACTTC.

This clonotype was detected only a few times. The chain couples TRBV11-2 to TRBJ2-5; 7 nucleotides agree with TRBD2. Germline CDR1 SGHAT, CDR2 FQNNGV. The CDR3 loop spans 16 amino acids. With V trimmed by 4 bases and J by 4 bases, 12 bases remained unmatched. The CDR3: CASSWLGGLVLETQYF. CDR3 nucleotides: TGTGCCAGCAGCTGGCTTGGAGGACTAGTTTTAGAGACCCAGTACTTC.

The V gene is TRBV6-1, the J gene TRBJ2-6; D gene unclear. V dropped 4 bases and J dropped 2 bases, with 6 bases sitting between them. This CDR3 comprises 14 residues. Germline-derived CDR1 and CDR2 are MNHNS and SASEGT. CDR3 sequence: CASSGHTGANVLTF. The CDR3 nucleotides are TGTGCCAGCAGTGGACATACTGGGGCCAACGTCCTGACTTTC.

The rearrangement joins TRBV10-2 to TRBJ2-7, with TRBD2 as a possible D gene (6 bases). V was trimmed by 7 bases and J by 5 bases, leaving 30 bases between them. The CDR3 has 18 residues. From germline, CDR1 is WSHSY and CDR2 SAAADI. The chain's CDR3 is CASTGRSLRGIIRNEQYF. The CDR3 DNA is TGCGCCAGCACTGGCCGATCCCTCCGGGGGATCATTCGAAACGAGCAGTACTTC.

This chain connects TRBV29-1 to TRBJ2-5; no clear D. Deletions cut 0 bases from V and 5 bases from J, with 4 bases between. Germline CDR1 SQVTM, CDR2 ANQGSEA. This CDR3 has 11 amino acids. This CDR3 is CSVEEMETQYF. The CDR3, as DNA: TGCAGCGTTGAAGAGATGGAGACCCAGTACTTC. Full variable domain (outside the CDR3, taken from reference TRBV29-1 and TRBJ2-5): SAVISQKPSRDICQRGTSLTIQCQVDSQVTMMFWYRQQPGQSLTLIATANQGSEATYESGFVIDKFPISRPNLTFSTLTVSNMSPEDSSIYLCSVEEMETQYFGPGTRLLVL.